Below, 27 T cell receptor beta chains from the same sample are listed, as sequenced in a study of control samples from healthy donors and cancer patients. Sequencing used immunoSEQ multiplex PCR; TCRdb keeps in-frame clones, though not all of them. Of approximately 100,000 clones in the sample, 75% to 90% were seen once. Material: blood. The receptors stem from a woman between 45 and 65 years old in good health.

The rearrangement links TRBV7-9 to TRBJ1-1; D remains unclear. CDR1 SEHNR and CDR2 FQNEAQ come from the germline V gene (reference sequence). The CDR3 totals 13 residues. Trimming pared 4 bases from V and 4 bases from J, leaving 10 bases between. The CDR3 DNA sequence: TGTGCCAGCAGCTCAGAGGATTTCACTGAAGCTTTCTTT. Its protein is CASSSEDFTEAFF.

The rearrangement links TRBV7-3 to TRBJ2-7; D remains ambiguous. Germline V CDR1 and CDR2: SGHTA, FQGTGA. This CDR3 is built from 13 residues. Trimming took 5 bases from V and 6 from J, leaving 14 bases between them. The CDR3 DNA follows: TGTGCCAGCAGCCAAGTTGATTCTGGCGAGCAGTACTTC. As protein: CASSQVDSGEQYF. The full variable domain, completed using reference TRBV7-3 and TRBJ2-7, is GAGVSQTPSNKVTEKGKYVELRCDPISGHTALYWYRQSLGQGPEFLIYFQGTGAADDSGLPNDRFFAVRPEGSVSTLKIQRTERGDSAVYLCASSQVDSGEQYFGPGTRLTVT.

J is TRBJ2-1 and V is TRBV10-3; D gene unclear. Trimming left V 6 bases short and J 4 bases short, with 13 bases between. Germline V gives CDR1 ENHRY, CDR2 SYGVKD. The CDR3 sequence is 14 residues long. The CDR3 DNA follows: TGTGCCATCAGCGACCCGAATTTTTACAATGAGCAGTTCTTC. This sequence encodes CAISDPNFYNEQFF.

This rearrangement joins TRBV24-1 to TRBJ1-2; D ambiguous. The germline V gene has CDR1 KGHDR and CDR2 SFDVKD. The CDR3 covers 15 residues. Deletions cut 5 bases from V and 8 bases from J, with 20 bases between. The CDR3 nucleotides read TGTGCCACCAGTGGCCACTCGACCGAGGCGAGGGGCTACACCTTC. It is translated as CATSGHSTEARGYTF.

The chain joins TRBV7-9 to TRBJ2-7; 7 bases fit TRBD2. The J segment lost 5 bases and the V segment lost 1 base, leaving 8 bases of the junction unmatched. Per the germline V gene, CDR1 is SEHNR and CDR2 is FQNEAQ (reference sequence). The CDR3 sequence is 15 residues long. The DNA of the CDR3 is TGTGCCAGCAGCTTAGGTCGGGGGGAGAGGAACGAGCAGTACTTC. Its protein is CASSLGRGERNEQYF.

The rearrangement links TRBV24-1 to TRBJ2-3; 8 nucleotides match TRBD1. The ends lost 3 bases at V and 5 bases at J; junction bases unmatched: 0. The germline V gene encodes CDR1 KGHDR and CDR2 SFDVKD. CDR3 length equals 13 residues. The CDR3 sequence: CATSDGTGDTQYF. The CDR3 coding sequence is TGTGCCACCAGTGATGGGACAGGAGATACGCAGTATTTT.

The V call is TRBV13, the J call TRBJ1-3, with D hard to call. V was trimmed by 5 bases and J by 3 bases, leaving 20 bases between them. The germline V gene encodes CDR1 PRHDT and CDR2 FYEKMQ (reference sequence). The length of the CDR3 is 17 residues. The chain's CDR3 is CASSLSGVGVYGNTIYF. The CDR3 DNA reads TGTGCCAGCAGCCTCAGCGGGGTTGGAGTCTATGGAAACACCATATATTTT.

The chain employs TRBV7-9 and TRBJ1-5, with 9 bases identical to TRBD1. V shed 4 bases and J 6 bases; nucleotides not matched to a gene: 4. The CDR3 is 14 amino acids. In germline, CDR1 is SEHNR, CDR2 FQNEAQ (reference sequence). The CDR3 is CASSSGQGIQPQHF. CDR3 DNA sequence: TGTGCCAGCAGCTCGGGACAGGGCATTCAGCCCCAGCATTTT.

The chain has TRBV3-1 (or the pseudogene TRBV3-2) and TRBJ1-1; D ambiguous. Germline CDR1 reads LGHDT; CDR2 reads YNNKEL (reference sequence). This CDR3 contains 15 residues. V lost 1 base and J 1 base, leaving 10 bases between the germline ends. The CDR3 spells CASSQGISRNTEAFF. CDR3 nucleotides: TGTGCCAGCAGCCAAGGTATAAGTAGGAACACTGAAGCTTTCTTT.

The CDR3 loop reads CASSPPGNTEAFF. Here the CDR3 DNA reads TGTGCCAGCAGCCCCCCGGGGAACACTGAAGCTTTCTTT. The rearrangement joins TRBV7-3 to TRBJ1-1; D is undetermined. Germline CDR1 SGHTA, CDR2 FQGTGA. Trimming cost V 5 bases and J 1 base, with 8 bases left between them. The CDR3 loop spans 13 amino acids. The variable domain in full, with the rest retrieved from reference TRBV7-3 and TRBJ1-1, is GAGVSQTPSNKVTEKGKYVELRCDPISGHTALYWYRQSLGQGPEFLIYFQGTGAADDSGLPNDRFFAVRPEGSVSTLKIQRTERGDSAVYLCASSPPGNTEAFFGQGTRLTVV.

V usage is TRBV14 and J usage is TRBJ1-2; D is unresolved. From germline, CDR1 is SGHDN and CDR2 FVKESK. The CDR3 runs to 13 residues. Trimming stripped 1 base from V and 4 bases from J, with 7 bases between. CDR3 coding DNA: TGTGCCAGCAGCCAAGTTGCAGCCTATGGCTACACCTTC. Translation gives CASSQVAAYGYTF.

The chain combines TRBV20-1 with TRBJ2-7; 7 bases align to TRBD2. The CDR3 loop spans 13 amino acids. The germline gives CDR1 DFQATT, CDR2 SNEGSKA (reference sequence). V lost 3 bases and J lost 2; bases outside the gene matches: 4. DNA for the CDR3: TGCAGTGCTAGTGCGGCGGGGGCCTACGAGCAGTACGTC. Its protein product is CSASAAGAYEQYV.

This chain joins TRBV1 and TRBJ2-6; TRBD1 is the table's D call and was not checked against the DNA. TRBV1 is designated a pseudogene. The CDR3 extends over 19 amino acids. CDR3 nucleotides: TGCACCAGCAGCCAAGATAGGTCTGGGCGCCCTCGACGAGCCAACGTCCTGACTTTC. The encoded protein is CTSSQDRSGRPRRANVLTF.

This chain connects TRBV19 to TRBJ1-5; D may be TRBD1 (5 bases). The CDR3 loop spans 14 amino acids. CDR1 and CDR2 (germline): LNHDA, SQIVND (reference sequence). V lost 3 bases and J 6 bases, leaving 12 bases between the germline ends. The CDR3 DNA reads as TGTGCCAGTAGTATGGGGGGTAACCGTCAGCCCCAGCATTTT. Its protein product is CASSMGGNRQPQHF.

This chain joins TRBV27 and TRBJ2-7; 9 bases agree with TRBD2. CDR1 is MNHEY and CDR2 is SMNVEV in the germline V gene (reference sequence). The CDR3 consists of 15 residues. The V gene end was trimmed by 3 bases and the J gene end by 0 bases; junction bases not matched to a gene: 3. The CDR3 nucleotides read TGTGCCAGCAGTTTTGGCGGGGGGGGCTCCTACGAGCAGTACTTC. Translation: CASSFGGGGSYEQYF.

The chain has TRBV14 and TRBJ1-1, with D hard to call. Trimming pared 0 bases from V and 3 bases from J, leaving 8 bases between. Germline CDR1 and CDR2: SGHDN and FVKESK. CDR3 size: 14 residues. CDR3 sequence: CASSQDSLYTEAFF. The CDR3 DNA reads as TGTGCCAGCAGCCAAGATTCACTATACACTGAAGCTTTCTTT.

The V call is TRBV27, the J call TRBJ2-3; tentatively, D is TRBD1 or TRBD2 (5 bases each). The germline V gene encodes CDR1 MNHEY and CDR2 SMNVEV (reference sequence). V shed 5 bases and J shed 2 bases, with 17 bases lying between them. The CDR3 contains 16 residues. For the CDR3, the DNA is TGTGCCAGCAGTGCTTTCGAGGGGCCACTCACAGATACGCAGTATTTT. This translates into CASSAFEGPLTDTQYF.

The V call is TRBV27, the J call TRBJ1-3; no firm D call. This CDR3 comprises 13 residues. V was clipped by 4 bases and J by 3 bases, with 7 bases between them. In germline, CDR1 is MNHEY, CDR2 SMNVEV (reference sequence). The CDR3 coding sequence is TGTGCCAGCAGTTCCCCGGGTGGAAACACCATATATTTT. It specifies CASSSPGGNTIYF.

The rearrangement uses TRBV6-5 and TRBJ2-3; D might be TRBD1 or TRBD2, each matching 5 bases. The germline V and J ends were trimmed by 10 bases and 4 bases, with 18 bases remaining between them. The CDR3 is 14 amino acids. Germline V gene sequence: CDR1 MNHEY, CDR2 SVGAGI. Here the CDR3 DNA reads TGTGCCACTTATCGGGGCCCTCGGTCAGATACGCAGTATTTT. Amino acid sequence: CATYRGPRSDTQYF.

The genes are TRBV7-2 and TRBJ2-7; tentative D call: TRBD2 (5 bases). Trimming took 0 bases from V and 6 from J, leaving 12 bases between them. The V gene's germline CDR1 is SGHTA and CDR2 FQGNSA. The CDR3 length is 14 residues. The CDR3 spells CASSLAEDDGEQYV. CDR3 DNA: TGTGCCAGCAGCTTAGCGGAGGACGACGGCGAGCAGTACGTC.

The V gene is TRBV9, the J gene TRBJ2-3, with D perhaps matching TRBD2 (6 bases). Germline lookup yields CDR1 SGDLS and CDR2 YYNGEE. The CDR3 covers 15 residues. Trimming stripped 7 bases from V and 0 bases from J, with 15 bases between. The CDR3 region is CASRRDSLSTDTQYF. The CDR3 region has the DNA TGTGCCAGCCGACGGGACTCACTAAGCACAGATACGCAGTATTTT.

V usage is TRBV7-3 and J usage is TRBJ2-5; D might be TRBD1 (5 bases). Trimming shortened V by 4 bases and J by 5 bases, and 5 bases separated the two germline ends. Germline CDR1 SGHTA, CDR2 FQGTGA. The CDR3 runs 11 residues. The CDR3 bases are TGTGCCAGCAGCTCAGGGGAGACCCAGTACTTC. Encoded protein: CASSSGETQYF.

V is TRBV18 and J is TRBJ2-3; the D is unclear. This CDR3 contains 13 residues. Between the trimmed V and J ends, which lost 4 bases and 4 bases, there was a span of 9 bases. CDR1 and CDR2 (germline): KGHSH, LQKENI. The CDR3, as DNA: TGTGCCAGCTCACAGGGTTTAGCAGATACGCAGTATTTT. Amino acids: CASSQGLADTQYF.

CDR3 in amino acids: CASSPSGNTEAFF. CDR3 DNA sequence: TGTGCCAGCTCACCCTCCGGGAACACTGAAGCTTTCTTT. The chain couples TRBV18 to TRBJ1-1; D not resolved. From germline, CDR1 is KGHSH and CDR2 LQKENI. The CDR3 totals 13 residues. The ends were cut back, 3 bases at V and 1 base at J, with 6 bases in the middle.

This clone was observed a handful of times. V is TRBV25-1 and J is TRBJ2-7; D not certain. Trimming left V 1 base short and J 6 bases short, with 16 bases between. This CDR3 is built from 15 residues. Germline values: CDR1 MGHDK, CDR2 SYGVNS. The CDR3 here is CASSEFVSLTGEQYF. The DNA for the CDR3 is TGTGCCAGCAGTGAATTCGTTTCCCTCACGGGCGAGCAGTACTTC.

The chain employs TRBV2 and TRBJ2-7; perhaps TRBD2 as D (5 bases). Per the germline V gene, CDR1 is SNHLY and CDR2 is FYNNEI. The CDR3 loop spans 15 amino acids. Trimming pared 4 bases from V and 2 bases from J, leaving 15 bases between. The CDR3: CASSVDSNFAYEQYF. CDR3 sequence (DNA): TGTGCCAGCAGTGTGGACTCTAACTTTGCCTACGAGCAGTACTTC.

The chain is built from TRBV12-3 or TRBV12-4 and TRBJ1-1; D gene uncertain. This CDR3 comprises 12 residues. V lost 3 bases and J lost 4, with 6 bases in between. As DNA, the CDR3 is TGTGCCAGCAGTTTGAGACCCACTGAAGCTTTCTTT. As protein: CASSLRPTEAFF.